What follows is one TCR beta chain and its context. This specimen belongs to a study of T-cell memory formation after mild COVID-19. V was trimmed by 6 bases and J by 0 bases, leaving 16 bases between them. This CDR3 comprises 16 residues. CDR1 and CDR2 (germline): MNHEY, SVGAGI. TCRdb reprocessed the 5' RACE reads via MiXCR and lists one record per CDR3 protein. The data hold 450,000 to 700,000 distinct CDR3 sequences, with roughly 17% observed a single time. This receptor was obtained from an adult woman who had mild COVID-19 (a few samples of this study predate the infection). Cell type and time point are not known. The V call is TRBV6-5, the J call TRBJ2-3; D gene ambiguous. The sequenced sample consisted of PBMCs or a T cell subset sorted from them (not recorded which). CDR3 loop: CASRPNRLLSTDTQYF. The CDR3 coding sequence is TGTGCCAGCAGGCCAAACCGACTTCTTAGCACAGATACGCAGTATTTT.